This T cell receptor beta chain was sequenced during a study of post-analysis software for immune sequencing data. Study-wide context: Clinical courses comprised relapsing-remitting, secondary progressive and progressive-relapsing multiple sclerosis. Overall study findings and caveats: Versus controls, multiple sclerosis patients showed significantly lower diversity (normalized Chao1). When the samples were clustered directly with F measure, those that had been prepared in the same batch showed strong co-clustering. A handful of TRBV segments were significantly more frequent in patients than in controls. TRBV5-6, TRBV5-1 and TRBV20-1 were among these segments.

TCR beta libraries were prepared from cDNA with unique molecular identifiers. Via MiXCR, TCRdb re-called the PCR reads, giving one row per CDR3 protein. The data hold some 190,000 distinct CDR3 sequences, with 29% observed a single time. The table lists this clonotype with many counts. Its matching antigen is unknown. V gave up 4 bases and J gave up 7 bases; unmatched junction bases: 7. The germline V gene has CDR1 SGHRS and CDR2 YFSETQ. The CDR3 runs 16 residues. This chain uses TRBV5-1 with TRBJ2-1, with 14 positions matching TRBD2. The sample taken for sequencing was blood. The receptor comes from a girl aged 2-17 years with multiple sclerosis. DNA of the CDR3: TGCGCCAGCAGCGGGGGGACTAGCGGGAGTGAAAATGAGCAGTTCTTC. Protein product: CASSGGTSGSENEQFF.